Listed below are T cell receptor beta chains from one sample, sequenced in a study of blood T cells in healthy people across ages. TCRdb analysed the 5' RACE reads with MiXCR anew, one entry per CDR3 protein. The sample includes 780,000 or so distinct CDR3 sequences, around three fifths seen only once; the top ten take roughly 25%. What was sequenced was blood. These receptors came from a man aged 40-49 years in good health. CDR3s include the opening cysteine and the closing phenylalanine or tryptophan. The order of the fields is D gene, J gene, V gene, CDR3 protein. The D gene is left open where the match is weak.

>NA|TRBJ1-1|TRBV20-1
CSARKGYVTEAFF
>TRBD1|TRBJ1-4|TRBV3-1
CASSQATGGFEKLFF
>TRBD1|TRBJ1-1|TRBV7-8
CASSLGYTGGRGNTEAFF
>NA|TRBJ2-6|TRBV20-1
CSARVKGPSSGANVLTF
>NA|TRBJ1-4|TRBV6-1
CASSDGTASSTNEKLFF
>NA|NA|TRBV2
CASSAPRGAQETQYF
>NA|TRBJ2-1|TRBV28
CASRLRGTDFNEQFF
>TRBD1|TRBJ1-2|TRBV12-3/TRBV12-4
CASSSRQGSYTF
>NA|TRBJ1-6|TRBV9
CASSAAGSPLHF
>TRBD2|TRBJ2-1|TRBV29-1
CSVDTSGRFYNEQFF
>TRBD2|TRBJ2-5|TRBV4-1
CASSQDAAGGREQYF
>TRBD2|TRBJ2-5|TRBV29-1
CSAGTSGFQETQYF
>TRBD1|TRBJ2-1|TRBV12-3/TRBV12-4
CASISQGANEQFF
>NA|TRBJ1-5|TRBV5-5
CASSVFLNQPQHF
>TRBD1|TRBJ1-2|TRBV7-2
CASSLARTGGLYTF
>TRBD1|TRBJ2-2|TRBV20-1
CSAPASRGQGNTGELFF
>NA|TRBJ2-1|TRBV20-1
CSARDRVLRSEQFF
>TRBD1|TRBJ1-4|TRBV25-1
CATGDRGGDKLFF
>TRBD1|TRBJ1-1|TRBV20-1
CSARGQGDNTEAFF
>NA|TRBJ1-5|TRBV24-1
CATSGTVNQPQHF
>NA|TRBJ1-2|TRBV6-1
CASPRGGQGSYTF
>NA|TRBJ1-2|TRBV29-1
CSVEAGSGYTF
>NA|TRBJ2-7|TRBV2
CASRKTSSYEQYF
>NA|TRBJ1-5|TRBV28
CASSLPVAATYSNQPQHF
>TRBD2|TRBJ2-3|TRBV2
CASRRTSGGISTDTQYF
>TRBD1|TRBJ2-3|TRBV5-1
CASSSTGTGSTDTQYF
>NA|TRBJ2-5|TRBV7-9
CASSPGGWQYF
>NA|TRBJ2-5|TRBV3-1
CASSPVKGVAETQYF
>NA|TRBJ2-3|TRBV29-1
CSVRLGDTQYF
>NA|TRBJ1-5|TRBV15
CATSGPRQGQPQHF
>NA|TRBJ1-2|TRBV20-1
CSAMPNFGPANYGYTF
>NA|TRBJ2-7|TRBV29-1
CSVVWGAYYEQYF
>NA|TRBJ2-5|TRBV4-2
CASSPHTGRSPQETQYF
>NA|TRBJ2-3|TRBV10-2
CASSETREWGADTQYF
>TRBD2|TRBJ2-3|TRBV10-3
CAIRQLAGPTDTQYF
>NA|TRBJ1-2|TRBV30
CAWIAGIQYGYTF
>TRBD1|TRBJ1-2|TRBV18
CASSPGQGLGDYGYTF
>TRBD2|TRBJ2-1|TRBV25-1
CASSGGLAGERSYNEQFF
>NA|TRBJ2-7|TRBV28
CASSPLFRETGYEQYF
>NA|TRBJ2-3|TRBV10-2
CASSEGRGERTDTQYF
>NA|TRBJ2-3|TRBV28
CASSFIGAADTQYF
>NA|TRBJ1-1|TRBV7-2
CASSWAMNTEAFF
>TRBD2|TRBJ2-1|TRBV10-3
CAISASSGEANEQFF
>NA|TRBJ2-1|TRBV7-2
CATRPPTNYNEQFF